The source of this TCR beta chain is a study of cytomegalovirus exposure and HLA in healthy donors. Study observations and caveats: In vitro work confirmed that a few CMV-associated chains recognize CMV antigens.

With 1 base removed from V and 1 base from J, the gap between germline ends came to 7 bases. Looked up from germline, CDR1 is MDHEN and CDR2 is SYDVKM. The CDR3 extends over 15 amino acids. Researchers ran the PCR with 60 Vbeta and 13 Jbeta primers. The method was immunoSEQ multiplex PCR; TCRdb's version includes in-frame clones alone and lacks a portion of them. In the table there are 250,000 to 350,000 clones, approximately 90% of which are singletons. This clone has just one count. What it binds is unknown. Specimen: PBMCs. The V call is TRBV28, the J call TRBJ2-2; maybe TRBD1 (5 bases). The clonotype originates from a man aged 40-49 years in good health and CMV-seropositive. The CDR3 loop reads CASSLSGMNTGELFF. The CDR3 nucleotides read TGTGCCAGCAGTTTATCAGGGATGAACACCGGGGAGCTGTTTTTT.